A selection of T cell receptor beta chains follows, all from one sample in a study of breast tumors, draining lymph nodes, adjacent tissues. TCRdb redid the calling of the multiplex PCR reads with MiXCR, one entry per CDR3 protein. In the table there are 200,000 to 300,000 distinct CDR3 sequences, 30% of which are singletons. Sequencing used axillary lymph node tissue. These receptors all come from a female donor with breast cancer. Some clones in this sample may be carry-over from other donors' samples. CDR3s include the opening cysteine and the closing phenylalanine or tryptophan. The D gene is left open where the match is weak. Rows may omit the clone size; those that give it use once, few, many or a size class.

>TRBJ2-1|-|TRBV11-2|many
CASSLVSEQFF
TGTGCCAGCAGCTTAGTTTCTGAGCAGTTCTTC
>TRBJ1-5|TRBD1|TRBV20-1|many
CSARVLRDRGFQPQHF
TGCAGTGCTAGAGTTCTTCGGGACAGGGGGTTTCAGCCCCAGCATTTT
>TRBJ1-2|TRBD1|TRBV7-9|-
CASSPTGARGCTF
TGTGCCAGCAGCCCTACAGGGGCGCGGGGCTGCACCTTC
>TRBJ2-3|-|TRBV7-8|many
CATMRGSDTSTDTQYF
TGTGCCACCATGAGAGGCAGCGACACTAGCACAGATACGCAGTATTTT
>TRBJ2-7|TRBD1|TRBV12-3/TRBV12-4|many
CASSGTGSSYEQYF
TGTGCCAGCAGCGGGACAGGTAGCTCCTACGAGCAGTACTTC
>TRBJ2-2|-|TRBV5-4|-
CASSYPGTENTGELFF
TGTGCCAGCAGCTACCCCGGGACGGAGAACACCGGGGAGCTGTTTTTT
>TRBJ2-7|TRBD2|TRBV19|-
CASSIAGTSGSSYEQYF
TGTGCCAGTAGTATAGCCGGGACTAGCGGGAGCTCCTACGAGCAGTACTTC
>TRBJ1-4|-|TRBV20-1|many
CSAREAGSSEKLFF
TGCAGTGCTAGAGAGGCAGGTAGTTCTGAAAAACTGTTTTTT
>TRBJ2-3|TRBD1|TRBV6-6|many
CASSYPDRGGHTDTQYF
TGTGCCAGCAGTTACCCTGACAGGGGAGGCCACACAGATACGCAGTATTTT
>TRBJ2-1|TRBD2|TRBV20-1|many
CSARDRLAGHYNEQFF
TGCAGTGCTAGAGATCGGCTAGCGGGCCACTACAATGAGCAGTTCTTC
>TRBJ2-1|TRBD1|TRBV11-2|many
CASSFRTGGNNEQFF
TGTGCCAGCAGCTTTAGGACAGGGGGCAACAATGAGCAGTTCTTC
>TRBJ2-2|TRBD1|TRBV27|-
CASLQPRQGSTGELFF
TGTGCCAGCCTACAGCCCAGACAGGGTAGCACCGGGGAGCTGTTTTTT
>TRBJ1-4|-|TRBV20-1|many
CSARDPFDRRQKLFF
TGCAGTGCTAGAGATCCCTTCGACAGGCGGCAAAAACTGTTTTTT
>TRBJ2-7|TRBD2|TRBV20-1|many
CSAREPSGRAIEQYF
TGCAGTGCTAGAGAACCGAGCGGGAGGGCCATCGAGCAGTACTTC
>TRBJ2-4|TRBD2|TRBV20-1|few
CSAEDAGGRNIQYF
TGCAGTGCCGAAGACGCGGGAGGGAGAAACATTCAGTACTTC
>TRBJ2-1|TRBD2|TRBV13|many
CASSLDGGGINEQFF
TGTGCCAGCAGCTTAGATGGGGGAGGGATCAATGAGCAGTTCTTC
>TRBJ2-7|-|TRBV18|-
CASSPRRTYEQYF
TGTGCCAGCTCACCTCGACGGACGTACGAGCAGTACTTC
>TRBJ1-6|TRBD1|TRBV7-2|many
CASSLGGTVEGRLHF
TGTGCCAGCAGCTTGGGAGGGACAGTCGAGGGCAGGCTCCACTTT
>TRBJ2-7|-|TRBV6-5|many
CASSPLWGANEQYF
TGTGCCAGCAGCCCTCTTTGGGGGGCGAACGAGCAGTACTTC
>TRBJ1-1|-|TRBV20-1|few
CSAEVLPNTEAFF
TGCAGTGCCGAGGTCCTCCCGAACACTGAAGCTTTCTTT
>TRBJ1-6|-|TRBV4-2|-
CASSQGGLHF
TGTGCCAGCAGCCAAGGAGGACTCCACTTT
>TRBJ2-3|-|TRBV7-6|-
CASSWAGTGGTTDPQYF
TGTGCCAGCAGTTGGGCCGGGACTGGCGGTACCACAGATCCGCAGTATTTT
>TRBJ2-1|-|TRBV5-1|many
CASSLVQVDYNEQFF
TGCGCCAGCAGCTTGGTTCAGGTAGACTACAATGAGCAGTTCTTC
>TRBJ2-2|-|TRBV5-8|many
CASSVDSGAGTGELFF
TGTGCCAGCAGCGTGGATTCTGGGGCTGGGACCGGGGAGCTGTTTTTT
>TRBJ2-5|-|TRBV5-6|few
CASSLGESVPTQYF
TGTGCCAGCAGCTTGGGGGAATCGGTCCCGACCCAGTACTTC
>TRBJ1-2|-|TRBV4-3|many
CASSQEATTRDGYTF
TGCGCCAGCAGCCAAGAAGCAACAACCCGTGATGGCTACACCTTC
>TRBJ2-1|-|TRBV24-1|many
CATSARSSYNEQFF
TGTGCCACCAGTGCTCGAAGCTCCTACAATGAGCAGTTCTTC